The 20 T cell receptor beta chains reported below all come from one sample, sequenced in a study of blood T cell repertoires in COVID-19. Profiled with immunoSEQ multiplex PCR; TCRdb holds only in-frame clones, not every one. This sample has roughly 30,000 clones, with about two thirds found just once. Material: peripheral blood. These receptors were taken from a boy aged 2 to 9 with active or convalescent COVID-19.

This clone was seen a few times. V gene TRBV6-5 combines with J gene TRBJ2-5, with 8 bases lining up with TRBD2. The CDR3 covers 14 residues. V shed 7 bases, J shed 5 bases, and the junction held 9 bases outside the gene matches. The germline CDR1 and CDR2 sequences are MNHEY and SVGAGI. CDR3 protein: CASNVGLGVETQYF. The CDR3, as DNA: TGTGCCAGCAACGTGGGACTAGGAGTGGAGACCCAGTACTTC.

The rearrangement links TRBV5-1 to TRBJ2-2; D is possibly TRBD1 (6 bases). V lost 4 bases to trimming and J lost 5 bases, with 12 bases between them. The CDR3 covers 14 residues. Germline CDR1 and CDR2: SGHRS and YFSETQ. The CDR3 nucleotides read TGCGCCAGCAGCCAAGAACAGGGAACCGGGGAGCTGTTTTTT. Its translation: CASSQEQGTGELFF.

The chain couples TRBV28 to TRBJ2-5; TRBD1 matches at 7 bases. The CDR3 spans 15 residues. Unmatched junction bases numbered 9, after V lost 7 bases and J lost 1 base. The germline gives CDR1 MDHEN, CDR2 SYDVKM. In DNA, the CDR3 is TGTGCCAGCACTTCGATGACAGGGCTCCAAGAGACCCAGTACTTC. Translation: CASTSMTGLQETQYF.

The chain has TRBV5-1 and TRBJ1-2; TRBD1 might be the D (6 bases). V dropped 2 bases and J dropped 8 bases, with 10 bases sitting between them. There are 12 residues in the CDR3. In germline, CDR1 is SGHRS, CDR2 YFSETQ. CDR3 sequence (DNA): TGCGCCAGCAGCTTAGGGGGGGGCGGCTACACCTTC. Its protein product is CASSLGGGGYTF. The full variable domain, rest sourced from reference TRBV5-1 and TRBJ1-2, is KAGVTQTPRYLIKTRGQQVTLSCSPISGHRSVSWYQQTPGQGLQFLFEYFSETQRNKGNFPGRFSGRQFSNSRSEMNVSTLELGDSALYLCASSLGGGGYTFGSGTRLTVV.

V gene TRBV10-2 combines with J gene TRBJ1-2; D may be TRBD1 (5 bases). Germline CDR1 and CDR2: WSHSY and SAAADI. The CDR3 extends over 12 amino acids. The ends were cut back, 5 bases at V and 5 bases at J, with 9 bases in the middle. The CDR3 sequence: CASSKDSYGYTF. CDR3 bases: TGCGCCAGCAGTAAAGACAGTTATGGCTACACCTTC.

The genes are TRBV10-2 and TRBJ2-6; D gene unclear. CDR1 and CDR2 (germline): WSHSY, SAAADI. Trimming removed 1 base at V and 0 bases at J, with 10 bases between. CDR3 length: 17 amino acids. DNA of the CDR3: TGCGCCAGCAGTGAGTTTTTAAAACTCTCTGGGGCCAACGTCCTGACTTTC. Its translation is CASSEFLKLSGANVLTF.

This clone was seen a few times. The chain joins TRBV3-1 (or the pseudogene TRBV3-2) to TRBJ2-3; 8 bases match TRBD2. CDR3 length equals 16 residues. V dropped 5 bases and J dropped 5; count of bases not matched to a gene: 12. Looked up from germline, CDR1 is LGHDT and CDR2 is YNNKEL (reference sequence). The CDR3 reads CASSSVSGAYGDTQYF. CDR3 DNA sequence: TGTGCCAGCAGCTCTGTTAGCGGGGCCTACGGAGATACGCAGTATTTT.

The rearrangement links TRBV6-4 to TRBJ2-1, with unresolved D. CDR3 length: 13 residues. Germline assignment: CDR1 MRHNA and CDR2 SNTAGT. V dropped 0 bases and J dropped 4 bases, with 4 bases sitting between them. The CDR3 DNA reads as TGTGCCAGCAGTGACTCCACTTACAATGAGCAGTTCTTC. The encoded protein is CASSDSTYNEQFF.

This clone appeared a single time. The chain is built from TRBV9 and TRBJ2-3; unclear D gene. Germline values: CDR1 SGDLS, CDR2 YYNGEE. Trimming pared 2 bases from V and 2 bases from J, leaving 12 bases between. CDR3 size: 15 residues. The CDR3 loop reads CASSVENGITDTQYF. DNA of the CDR3: TGTGCCAGCAGCGTTGAGAACGGTATCACAGATACGCAGTATTTT.

This CDR3 is CASSDTGGSNSGNTIYF. The CDR3 coding sequence is TGTGCCAGCAGCGATACAGGGGGCTCAAACTCTGGAAACACCATATATTTT. The chain uses TRBV7-2 and TRBJ1-3; 9 nucleotides line up with TRBD1. CDR3 length: 17 amino acids. The J segment lost 0 bases and the V segment lost 5 bases, leaving 8 bases of the junction unmatched. Germline V gene data show CDR1 as SGHTA and CDR2 as FQGNSA.

This chain uses TRBV6-6 with TRBJ2-7; 8 positions match TRBD1. This CDR3 is 14 amino acids long. Germline CDR1 is MNHNY and CDR2 is SVGAGI (reference sequence). The J segment lost 4 bases and the V segment lost 11 bases, leaving 13 bases of the junction unmatched. CDR3 loop: CALGAGQGLYEQYF. CDR3 nucleotide sequence: TGTGCCCTTGGAGCCGGACAGGGTTTATACGAGCAGTACTTC.

This chain links TRBV19 with TRBJ1-5; 8 nucleotides agree with TRBD1. The CDR3 has 13 residues. V lost 8 bases, J lost 4 bases, and 4 bases stayed unmatched. Germline V gene data show CDR1 as LNHDA and CDR2 as SQIVND (reference sequence). The CDR3 nucleotides are TGTGCCAGTCAACACAGGGGGAATCAGCCCCAGCATTTT. It is translated as CASQHRGNQPQHF.

The chain joins TRBV9 to TRBJ2-3, with 10 bases identical to TRBD1. J gave up 2 bases and V 3 bases, and 3 bases lay outside the gene matches. The CDR3 runs 15 residues. Germline-derived CDR1 and CDR2 are SGDLS and YYNGEE. The CDR3 sequence: CASSDRQGATDTQYF. CDR3 in DNA: TGTGCCAGCAGCGACCGACAGGGGGCCACAGATACGCAGTATTTT. Based on the CDR3 plus reference TRBV9 and TRBJ2-3, the full variable domain is DSGVTQTPKHLITATGQRVTLRCSPRSGDLSVYWYQQSLDQGLQFLIQYYNGEERAKGNILERFSAQQFPDLHSELNLSSLELGDSALYFCASSDRQGATDTQYFGPGTRLTVL.

This clone was picked up one time. This rearrangement joins TRBV18 to TRBJ1-3; TRBD1 agrees at 8 bases. Germline trimming cut 3 bases from V and 6 bases from J; bases unmatched to any gene: 1. The CDR3 consists of 13 residues. From germline, CDR1 is KGHSH and CDR2 LQKENI. DNA of the CDR3: TGTGCCAGCTCACCGGGACAGGCAAACACCATATATTTT. Its translation is CASSPGQANTIYF.

A single count supports this clone. This chain links TRBV11-2 with TRBJ2-7; the D gene is possibly TRBD1 (5 bases). This CDR3 spans 14 amino acids. Germline V gene sequence: CDR1 SGHAT, CDR2 FQNNGV. V lost 7 bases to trimming and J lost 6 bases, with 19 bases between them. The CDR3 loop reads CASTRTGTGLEQYF. DNA for the CDR3: TGTGCCAGCACGAGAACAGGAACAGGCCTCGAGCAGTACTTC.

The chain uses TRBV10-3 and TRBJ2-3; 7 bases line up with TRBD1. The CDR3 contains 18 residues. V lost 0 bases and J lost 6; bases outside the gene matches: 15. Germline CDR1 is ENHRY and CDR2 is SYGVKD. CDR3 nucleotide sequence: TGTGCCATCAGTGAGTCGATCGCCGACAGGGAAGAGAGGGATACGCAGTATTTT. Residues: CAISESIADREERDTQYF.

The CDR3 DNA reads as TGTGCCAACGCAAGACAGGGATGGACAGATACGCAGTATTTT. Amino acid sequence: CANARQGWTDTQYF. V and J are TRBV2 and TRBJ2-3, with 7 bases lining up with TRBD1. The CDR3 loop spans 14 amino acids. J gave up 3 bases and V 10 bases, and 10 bases lay outside the gene matches. Germline CDR1 reads SNHLY; CDR2 reads FYNNEI. The full variable domain, completed using reference TRBV2 and TRBJ2-3, is EPEVTQTPSHQVTQMGQEVILRCVPISNHLYFYWYRQILGQKVEFLVSFYNNEISEKSEIFDDQFSVERPDGSNFTLKIRSTKLEDSAMYFCANARQGWTDTQYFGPGTRLTVL.

V and J are TRBV5-5 and TRBJ1-5, with TRBD1 matching over 7 bases. Germline V gene lookup returns CDR1 SGHKS and CDR2 YYEKEE (reference sequence). This CDR3 has 16 residues. V was pared by 2 bases and J by 4 bases, with 9 bases of the junction left unmatched. The CDR3 is CASSFGRTGINQPQHF. The CDR3 region has the DNA TGTGCCAGCAGCTTTGGACGGACAGGAATTAATCAGCCCCAGCATTTT.

This clone was found once. V gene TRBV4-3 combines with J gene TRBJ2-7; TRBD1 might be the D (5 bases). CDR3 length: 14 residues. The ends were cut back, 0 bases at V and 3 bases at J, with 9 bases in the middle. Germline CDR1 is LGHNA and CDR2 is YSLEER. CDR3: CASSQDGRDYEQYF. The CDR3 bases are TGCGCCAGCAGCCAAGATGGCAGGGACTACGAGCAGTACTTC.

J is TRBJ1-6 and V is TRBV27; no clear D. CDR3 length equals 13 residues. CDR1 and CDR2 from the germline V gene are MNHEY and SMNVEV (reference sequence). Trimming pared 6 bases from V and 11 bases from J, leaving 14 bases between. CDR3 in DNA: TGTGCCAGCAGGGGGAGTGGGAGTACACCCCTCCACTTT. Translation: CASRGSGSTPLHF.